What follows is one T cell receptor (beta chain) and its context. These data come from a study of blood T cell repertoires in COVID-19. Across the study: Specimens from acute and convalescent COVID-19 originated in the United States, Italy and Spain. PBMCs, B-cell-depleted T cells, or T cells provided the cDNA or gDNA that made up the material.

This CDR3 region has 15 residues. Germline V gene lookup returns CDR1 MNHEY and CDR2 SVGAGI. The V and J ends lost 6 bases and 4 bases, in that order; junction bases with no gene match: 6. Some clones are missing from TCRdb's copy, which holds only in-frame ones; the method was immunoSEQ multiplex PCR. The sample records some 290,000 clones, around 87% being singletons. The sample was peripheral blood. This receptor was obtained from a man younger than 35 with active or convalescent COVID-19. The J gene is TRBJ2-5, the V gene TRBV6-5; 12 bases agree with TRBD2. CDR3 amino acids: CASSQLAGGLETQYF. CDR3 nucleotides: TGTGCCAGCAGCCAACTAGCGGGGGGCTTAGAGACCCAGTACTTC.